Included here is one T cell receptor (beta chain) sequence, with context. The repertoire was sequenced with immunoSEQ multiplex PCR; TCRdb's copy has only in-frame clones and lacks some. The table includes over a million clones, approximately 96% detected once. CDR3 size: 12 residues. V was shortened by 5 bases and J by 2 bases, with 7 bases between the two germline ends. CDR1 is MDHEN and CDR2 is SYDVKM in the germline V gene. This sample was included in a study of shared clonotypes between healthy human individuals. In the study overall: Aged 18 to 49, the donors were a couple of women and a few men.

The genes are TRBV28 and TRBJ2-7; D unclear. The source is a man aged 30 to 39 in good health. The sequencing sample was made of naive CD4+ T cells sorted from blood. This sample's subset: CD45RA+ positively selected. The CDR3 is CASSRKTYEQYF. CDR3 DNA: TGTGCCAGCAGTCGGAAAACCTACGAGCAGTACTTC.